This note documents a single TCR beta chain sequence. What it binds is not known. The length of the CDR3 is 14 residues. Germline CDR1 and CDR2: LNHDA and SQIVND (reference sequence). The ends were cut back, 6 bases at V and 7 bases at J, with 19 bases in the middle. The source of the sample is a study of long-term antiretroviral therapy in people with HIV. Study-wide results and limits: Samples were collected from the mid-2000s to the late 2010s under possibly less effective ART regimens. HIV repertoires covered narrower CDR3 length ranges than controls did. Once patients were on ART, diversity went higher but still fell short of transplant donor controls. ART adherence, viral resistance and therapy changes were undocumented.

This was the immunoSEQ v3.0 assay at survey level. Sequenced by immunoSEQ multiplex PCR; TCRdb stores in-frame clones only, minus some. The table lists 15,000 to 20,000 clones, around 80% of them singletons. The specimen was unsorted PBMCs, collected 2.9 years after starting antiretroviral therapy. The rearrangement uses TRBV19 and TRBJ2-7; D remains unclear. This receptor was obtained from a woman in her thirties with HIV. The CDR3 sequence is CASSLGLWNGEQYF. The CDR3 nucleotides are TGTGCCAGTAGCCTAGGTCTTTGGAATGGGGAGCAGTACTTC.